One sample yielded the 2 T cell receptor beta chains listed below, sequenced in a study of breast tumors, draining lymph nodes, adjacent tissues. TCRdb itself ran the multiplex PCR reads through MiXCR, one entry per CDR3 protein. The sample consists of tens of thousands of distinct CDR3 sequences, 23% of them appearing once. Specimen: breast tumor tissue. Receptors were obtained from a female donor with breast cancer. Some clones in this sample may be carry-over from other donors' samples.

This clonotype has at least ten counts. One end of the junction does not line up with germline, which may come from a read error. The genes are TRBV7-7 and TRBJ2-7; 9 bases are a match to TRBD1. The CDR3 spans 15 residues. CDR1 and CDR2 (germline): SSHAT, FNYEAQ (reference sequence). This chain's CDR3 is CASSLGPGQGNEQYF. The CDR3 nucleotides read TGTGCTAGCAGCTTAGGACCGGGACAGGGTAACGAGCAGTACTTC.

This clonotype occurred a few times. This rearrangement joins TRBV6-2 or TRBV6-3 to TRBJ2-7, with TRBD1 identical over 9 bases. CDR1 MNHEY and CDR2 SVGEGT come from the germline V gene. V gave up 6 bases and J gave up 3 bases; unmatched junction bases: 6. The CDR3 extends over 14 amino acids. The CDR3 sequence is CASRTGTGHYEQYF. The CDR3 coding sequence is TGTGCCAGCAGAACCGGGACAGGGCACTACGAGCAGTACTTC.